This TCR beta chain was sequenced for a study of blood T cell repertoires in COVID-19. The data were produced by immunoSEQ multiplex PCR, yet TCRdb's version contains in-frame clones alone and is incomplete. The table shows 150,000 to 250,000 clones, with around 82% occurring only once. The CDR3 length is 17 residues. Looked up from germline, CDR1 is MNHNY and CDR2 is SVGAGI (reference sequence). V gave up 5 bases and J gave up 0 bases, with 18 bases separating them. The genes are TRBV6-6 and TRBJ2-3; D unresolved. The sequence derives from a man in his forties who had recovered from COVID-19. Sequencing was done on a sample of PBMCs or T cells enriched from blood (not recorded which). The CDR3 DNA follows: TGTGCCAGCAGTCCGCCGTTGGTAAGCCTTAGCACAGATACGCAGTATTTT. Its protein product is CASSPPLVSLSTDTQYF.